A selection of T cell receptor beta chains follows, all from one sample in a study of cytomegalovirus exposure and HLA in healthy donors. Here immunoSEQ multiplex PCR was the method, and the copy in TCRdb shows in-frame clones only, minus some. The table shows some 200,000 clones, with about 83% occurring only once. Specimen: PBMCs. Source of these receptors: a female donor in good health and CMV-seronegative. Each CDR3 is given with its conserved first and last residue. D genes are given only for firm matches. Some rows mark clone size as missing; the rest say once, few, many or name a class of expanded clone.

v_gene,abundance,d_gene,j_gene,CDR3aa,CDR3nt
TRBV5-4,once,TRBD2,TRBJ2-3,CASSWTSGNLDTDTQYF,TGTGCCAGCAGCTGGACTAGCGGGAACCTCGACACAGATACGCAGTATTTT
TRBV5-4,.,TRBD2,TRBJ2-1,CASSVGTSSLGNEQFF,TGTGCCAGCAGCGTCGGGACTAGCTCTTTGGGAAATGAGCAGTTCTTC
TRBV28,once,.,TRBJ2-7,CASSFFFRSSYEQYF,TGTGCCAGCAGTTTTTTCTTCAGGTCCTCCTACGAGCAGTACTTC
TRBV2,.,.,TRBJ2-7,CASSVERNSYEQYF,TGTGCCAGCAGTGTGGAGCGGAACTCCTACGAGCAGTACTTC
TRBV30,.,TRBD2,TRBJ2-7,CAWSPGAGGPTYEQYF,TGTGCCTGGAGCCCGGGTGCGGGAGGACCTACCTACGAGCAGTACTTC
TRBV11-1,.,.,TRBJ2-2,CASSLAKGAGELFF,TGTGCCAGCAGCTTAGCGAAGGGAGCCGGGGAGCTGTTTTTT
TRBV29-1,.,.,TRBJ1-1,CSVGGDTEAFF,TGCAGCGTTGGGGGCGACACTGAAGCTTTCTTT
TRBV4-1,.,.,TRBJ2-1,CASSQDRPSYNEQFF,TGCGCCAGCAGCCAAGATCGCCCCAGTTACAATGAGCAGTTCTTC
TRBV7-2,.,.,TRBJ1-1,CASSLEGGNTEAFF,TGTGCCAGCAGCTTAGAAGGGGGGAACACTGAAGCTTTCTTT
TRBV7-8,.,.,TRBJ1-3,CASSLAGSRNSGNTIYF,TGTGCCAGCAGCTTAGCGGGCAGCCGAAACTCTGGAAACACCATATATTTT
TRBV6-1,few,.,TRBJ2-7,CASSEMGAGYEQYF,TGTGCCAGCAGTGAAATGGGGGCTGGCTACGAGCAGTACTTC
TRBV5-1,few,TRBD1,TRBJ2-1,CASRDRDSYNEQFF,TGCGCCAGCAGGGACAGGGATTCCTACAATGAGCAGTTCTTC
TRBV5-1,.,.,TRBJ2-7,CASSLNLRGPYEQYF,TGCGCCAGCAGCTTGAACTTGCGCGGTCCGTACGAGCAGTACTTC
TRBV6-5,.,TRBD1,TRBJ1-2,CASRQGQLGYTF,TGTGCCAGCAGGCAGGGACAGCTAGGCTACACCTTC
TRBV10-1,.,.,TRBJ1-5,CASKTGNQPQHF,TGCGCCAGCAAAACAGGGAATCAGCCCCAGCATTTT
TRBV5-5,.,.,TRBJ1-5,CASSPMGSSNQPQHF,TGTGCCAGCAGCCCTATGGGCAGTAGCAATCAGCCCCAGCATTTT
TRBV29-1,.,.,TRBJ2-7,CSGGLDSYEQYF,TGCAGCGGGGGGCTCGACTCCTACGAGCAGTACTTC